This passage covers 17 T cell receptor beta chains from one sample sequenced in a study of CD8 T cells in Susac syndrome. Random hexamers served to reverse transcribe about 0.5 to 1 ug RNA. Each CDR3 protein is one row after TCRdb ran MiXCR on the immunoSEQ multiplex PCR reads. The sample includes about 85,000 distinct CDR3 sequences, about 93% of them seen just once. The sample consisted of CD8+ T cells from PBMCs. The receptors derive from a human donor in good health.

The rearrangement uses TRBV9 and TRBJ2-3, with 8 bases matching TRBD2. This CDR3 spans 16 amino acids. Trimming removed 4 bases from V and 1 base from J; junction bases left unmatched: 8. Germline V gives CDR1 SGDLS, CDR2 YYNGEE. The CDR3 loop reads CASSPGGGPGTDTQYF. CDR3 DNA sequence: TGTGCCAGCAGCCCCGGGGGGGGGCCGGGCACAGATACGCAGTATTTT.

This chain connects TRBV7-9 to TRBJ1-2, with TRBD1 as a possible D gene (5 bases). From germline, CDR1 is SEHNR and CDR2 FQNEAQ (reference sequence). V lost 5 bases and J lost 4, with 14 bases in between. The CDR3 is made up of 14 amino acids. In DNA, the CDR3 is TGTGCCAGCAGCCTTTCGACAGTTCCCTATGGCTACACCTTC. Protein sequence: CASSLSTVPYGYTF.

The chain carries TRBV20-1 and TRBJ2-7, with 8 bases identical to TRBD1. The germline CDR1 and CDR2 sequences are DFQATT and SNEGSKA (reference sequence). The CDR3 spans 14 residues. V lost 2 bases, J lost 4 bases, and 7 bases stayed unmatched. The CDR3 region has the DNA TGCAGTGCTAGAAATAGAGACAGGGGATACGAGCAGTACGTC. It is translated as CSARNRDRGYEQYV.

The chain is built from TRBV6-2 or TRBV6-3 and TRBJ1-1, with 8 bases aligning to TRBD1. V was pared by 5 bases and J by 3 bases, with 8 bases of the junction left unmatched. From germline, CDR1 is MNHEY and CDR2 SVGEGT. This CDR3 has 15 amino acids. As DNA, the CDR3 is TGTGCCAGCAGTACCCGACAGGGGTCAGACACTGAAGCTTTCTTT. This encodes CASSTRQGSDTEAFF.

The chain combines TRBV27 with TRBJ2-7; D unclear. The germline CDR1 and CDR2 sequences are MNHEY and SMNVEV (reference sequence). The CDR3 is 12 residues long. Trimming pared 9 bases from V and 5 bases from J, leaving 14 bases between. CDR3 in DNA: TGTGCCAGTCGTCTCCTTCCCCACGAGCAGTACTTC. Translation gives CASRLLPHEQYF.

The gene calls are TRBV4-3 and TRBJ2-7; tentatively, D is TRBD1 (6 bases). The CDR3 length is 14 residues. Germline V lookup: CDR1 LGHNA, CDR2 YSLEER. V was trimmed by 3 bases and J by 3 bases, leaving 12 bases between them. The CDR3 nucleotides are TGCGCCAGCAGCCATTTCAGGGGTAGCTACGAGCAGTACTTC. The encoded protein is CASSHFRGSYEQYF.

This chain connects TRBV18 to TRBJ2-7; no clear D gene. Per the germline V gene, CDR1 is KGHSH and CDR2 is LQKENI. The CDR3 loop spans 16 amino acids. V gave up 2 bases and J gave up 1 base, with 15 bases separating them. The CDR3 nucleotides read TGTGCCAGCTCACCAGTGGGCAGGCCGACGTCCTACGAGCAGTACTTC. Translation: CASSPVGRPTSYEQYF.

The chain joins TRBV29-1 to TRBJ2-7; 9 bases map to TRBD1. Trimming took 5 bases from V and 2 from J; bases not matched to a gene: 1. CDR3 length equals 12 residues. Germline V gene sequence: CDR1 SQVTM, CDR2 ANQGSEA. Written as DNA, the CDR3 is TGCAGCGTTACAGGGGGCCCCTACGAGCAGTACTTC. This gives the protein CSVTGGPYEQYF.

The chain joins TRBV5-4 to TRBJ1-2; maybe TRBD1 (6 bases). Germline V CDR1 and CDR2: SGHNT, YYREEE (reference sequence). CDR3 length: 13 amino acids. V dropped 3 bases and J dropped 6 bases, with 12 bases sitting between them. The CDR3 region has the DNA TGTGCCAGCAGCTGGGGGCCTAGCGATGGCTACACCTTC. Protein: CASSWGPSDGYTF.

The chain links TRBV12-3 or TRBV12-4 to TRBJ1-1, with TRBD1 as a possible D gene (6 bases). Trimming removed 5 bases from V and 7 bases from J, with 14 bases in between. The length of the CDR3 is 13 residues. The CDR3 DNA is TGTGCCAGCAGTCCTGGGACAATAAATGAAGCTTTCTTT. Translated: CASSPGTINEAFF.

This sequence joins TRBV12-3 or TRBV12-4 and TRBJ2-7, with TRBD1 matching over 8 bases. The CDR3 is 17 residues long. V was pared by 3 bases and J by 6 bases, with 16 bases of the junction left unmatched. CDR3 nucleotide sequence: TGTGCCAGCAGTTTTAAGCCCCCTGACAGGGGATTTTCCGAGCAGTACGTC. Translating gives CASSFKPPDRGFSEQYV.

The V gene is TRBV4-1, the J gene TRBJ1-4, with a weak D call TRBD1 (5 bases). Between the trimmed V and J ends, which lost 0 bases and 8 bases, there was a span of 19 bases. Germline V gene data show CDR1 as MGHRA and CDR2 as YSYEKL. The CDR3 has 17 residues. CDR3 in amino acids: CASSQDDGAGRGEKLFF. The CDR3 bases are TGCGCCAGCAGCCAAGATGATGGGGCAGGGAGGGGAGAAAAACTGTTTTTT.

In its sample, this clonotype was seen a few times. The chain couples TRBV27 to TRBJ1-5, with D unclear. Germline values: CDR1 MNHEY, CDR2 SMNVEV (reference sequence). The CDR3 extends over 13 amino acids. V lost 0 bases, J lost 0 bases, and 0 bases lay in between. CDR3 nucleotide sequence: TGTGCCAGCAGTTTATCTAGCAATCAGCCCCAGCATTTT. It encodes CASSLSSNQPQHF.

The chain links TRBV30 to TRBJ1-5, with unresolved D. CDR3 length: 12 residues. CDR1 and CDR2 from the germline V gene are GTSNPN and SVGIG (reference sequence). The ends were cut back, 6 bases at V and 3 bases at J, with 9 bases in the middle. For the CDR3, the DNA is TGTGCCTGTCAAGCTTACAATCAGCCCCAGCATTTT. Amino acids: CACQAYNQPQHF.

The chain links TRBV28 to TRBJ1-2, with 9 bases matching TRBD1. Germline V gives CDR1 MDHEN, CDR2 SYDVKM. The CDR3 covers 11 residues. The trim removed 6 bases at V and 12 bases at J, leaving 5 bases unmatched. Written as DNA, the CDR3 is TGTGCCAGCAGCCGGGACAGGGCAGACACCTTC. Translated, it gives CASSRDRADTF.

The rearrangement joins TRBV25-1 to TRBJ1-3, with a possible D match to TRBD1 (6 bases). The V gene's germline CDR1 is MGHDK and CDR2 SYGVNS. The ends were cut back, 4 bases at V and 3 bases at J, with 22 bases in the middle. This CDR3 comprises 18 residues. CDR3 region: CASSGRSTHDRFGNTIYF. The CDR3 DNA is TGTGCCAGCAGTGGCAGATCTACTCACGACAGGTTTGGAAACACCATATATTTT.

The chain recombines TRBV6-1 with TRBJ2-1; D unclear. V gave up 5 bases and J gave up 2 bases, with 7 bases separating them. This CDR3 is built from 13 residues. Per the germline V gene, CDR1 is MNHNS and CDR2 is SASEGT. CDR3 in DNA: TGTGCCAGCAGTATGAATCCCTACAATGAGCAGTTCTTC. It translates to CASSMNPYNEQFF.